The 28 T cell receptor beta chains below come from one sample, sequenced in a study of regulatory T cells in long-lasting Graves disease. Specified time point: newly diagnosed GD, antithyroid drugs for less than 3 months. The authors made the TCR library using RNA they extracted from PBMCs. For TCR beta, libraries came from iRepertoire HTBI primers and Arm-PCR of CDR3 regions. TCRdb processed the multiplex PCR reads anew with MiXCR; each CDR3 protein has one entry. Among about 460,000 distinct CDR3 sequences, less than 15% were seen once, and the ten largest hold around a sixth. The same sample was also used in a study of T cells in Graves' hyperthyroidism and ophthalmopathy.

The sample consisted of peripheral blood mononuclear cells (PBMCs), taken at new diagnosis, from a patient treated with antithyroid drugs. The receptor set was obtained from a woman in her forties or fifties with Graves disease.

This clonotype was recorded at least ten times. The chain uses TRBV4-1 and TRBJ2-5; 8 bases are a match to TRBD1. CDR3 length: 15 amino acids. Germline CDR1 reads MGHRA; CDR2 reads YSYEKL. V dropped 1 base and J dropped 2; count of bases not matched to a gene: 3. The CDR3 nucleotides read TGCGCCAGCAGCCAAGGGGACAGGACGCAAGAGACCCAGTACTTC. Amino acids: CASSQGDRTQETQYF.

CDR3 sequence reads: CASSGPVGTGSDYGYTF. The CDR3 bases are TGTGCCAGCAGCGGCCCGGTGGGGACAGGGAGTGACTATGGCTACACCTTC. The chain carries TRBV9 and TRBJ1-2, with 9 nucleotides matching TRBD1. CDR3 length: 17 amino acids. The germline CDR1 and CDR2 sequences are SGDLS and YYNGEE. V dropped 3 bases and J dropped 3; count of bases not matched to a gene: 12.

There are many counts of this clonotype. The chain couples TRBV3-1 to TRBJ1-5, with TRBD1 as a possible D gene (6 bases). The germline V and J ends were trimmed by 3 bases and 6 bases, with 9 bases remaining between them. The CDR3 loop spans 13 amino acids. Germline CDR1 LGHDT, CDR2 YNNKEL (reference sequence). The DNA of the CDR3 is TGTGCCAGCAGCCAGGGGGCTGGTCAGCCCCAGCATTTT. Residues: CASSQGAGQPQHF.

With regard to this clonotype: This could be a read error, since a much larger clone is one nucleotide away. The chain joins TRBV7-2 to TRBJ2-1; D tentatively fits TRBD1 or TRBD2 (5 bases each). The germline CDR1 and CDR2 sequences are SGHTA and FQGNSA. The CDR3 loop spans 17 amino acids. V was cut by 1 base and J by 4 bases, with 17 bases left in between. CDR3 DNA: TGTGCCAGCAGCTTAGATCTTTGGGGGAGTGGGTACAATGAGCAGTTCTTC. Its protein product is CASSLDLWGSGYNEQFF.

This clonotype was detected ten times or more. The chain recombines TRBV3-1 with TRBJ2-5, with D possibly TRBD1 on 8 matching bases. V was trimmed by 2 bases and J by 4 bases, leaving 17 bases between them. From germline, CDR1 is LGHDT and CDR2 YNNKEL (reference sequence). The CDR3 has 16 residues. Here the CDR3 DNA reads TGTGCCAGCAGCCAACCAGGGACAGGCGGGGGAGAGACCCAGTACTTC. It encodes CASSQPGTGGGETQYF.

V and J are TRBV6-2 or TRBV6-3 and TRBJ2-2; weak D call: TRBD2 (5 bases). The CDR3 runs 17 residues. Trimming shortened V by 6 bases and J by 2 bases, and 19 bases separated the two germline ends. The germline V gene encodes CDR1 MNHEY and CDR2 SVGEGT. CDR3 region: CASSRPALGQNTGELFF. The CDR3 DNA sequence: TGTGCCAGCAGCCGACCGGCACTAGGGCAAAACACCGGGGAGCTGTTTTTT.

This clonotype was seen a handful of times. V gene TRBV12-3 or TRBV12-4 combines with J gene TRBJ2-1; possible D gene TRBD1, 7 bases. This CDR3 spans 12 amino acids. The germline V and J ends were trimmed by 8 bases and 4 bases, with 9 bases remaining between them. CDR3 residues: CASQGGYNEQFF. CDR3 coding DNA: TGTGCCAGCCAGGGGGGTTACAATGAGCAGTTCTTC.

This clonotype was observed many times. This rearrangement joins TRBV24-1 to TRBJ1-2; D is uncertain. CDR1 KGHDR and CDR2 SFDVKD come from the germline V gene. The CDR3 covers 13 residues. V was trimmed by 6 bases and J by 1 base, leaving 8 bases between them. The CDR3: CATSLGSNYGYTF. The CDR3, as DNA: TGTGCCACCAGTCTCGGCAGTAACTATGGCTACACCTTC.

This clonotype was counted ten times or more. The rearrangement joins TRBV7-9 to TRBJ2-7; D might be TRBD2 (5 bases). Germline V gene sequence: CDR1 SEHNR, CDR2 FQNEAQ (reference sequence). V was pared by 5 bases and J by 0 bases, with 11 bases between. The CDR3 totals 14 residues. The CDR3 is CASSPSLTSYEQYF. CDR3 nucleotide sequence: TGTGCCAGCAGCCCTAGCCTTACCTCCTACGAGCAGTACTTC.

Points on this clonotype: This could be a read error, since a much larger clone is one nucleotide away. The chain is built from TRBV18 and TRBJ2-5, with TRBD1 identical over 8 bases. Germline CDR1 reads KGHSH; CDR2 reads LQKENI. This CDR3 is 13 amino acids long. In nucleotides, the CDR3 is TGTTCCACCTTGGACAGGGCCCAAGAGACCCAGTACTTC. Protein: CSTLDRAQETQYF. Based on the CDR3 plus reference TRBV18 and TRBJ2-5, the full variable domain is NAGVMQNPRHLVRRRGQEARLRCSPMKGHSHVYWYRQLPEEGLKFMVYLQKENIIDESGMPKERFSAEFPKEGPSILRIQQVVRGDSAAYFCSTLDRAQETQYFGPGTRLLVL.

This clonotype was detected many times. The chain uses TRBV3-1 and TRBJ2-5; no clear D. The ends were cut back, 0 bases at V and 5 bases at J, with 13 bases in the middle. Germline CDR1 reads LGHDT; CDR2 reads YNNKEL (reference sequence). This CDR3 contains 15 residues. The CDR3 here is CASSQDPGRTETQYF. CDR3 nucleotides: TGTGCCAGCAGCCAAGACCCCGGCAGGACGGAGACCCAGTACTTC.

This clonotype was picked up many times. The DNA for the CDR3 is TGTGCCAGCAGTTTATCAGGGGCCCTCAATCAGCCCCAGCATTTT. As protein: CASSLSGALNQPQHF. This chain links TRBV28 with TRBJ1-5; TRBD1 might be the D (6 bases). V lost 1 base and J lost 3, with 10 bases in between. The V gene's germline CDR1 is MDHEN and CDR2 SYDVKM. The length of the CDR3 is 15 residues.

This clonotype was recorded at least ten times. The chain recombines TRBV11-1 with TRBJ2-1; no firm D call. Germline-derived CDR1 and CDR2 are SGHAT and FQDESV (reference sequence). Trimming removed 5 bases at V and 3 bases at J, with 14 bases between. The CDR3 runs 15 residues. CDR3 nucleotides: TGTGCCAGCAGCCTCCGACTCGGAGACTACAATGAGCAGTTCTTC. Translating gives CASSLRLGDYNEQFF.

This clonotype came up many times. The chain joins TRBV27 to TRBJ1-6; TRBD1 is a possible D gene (6 bases). Germline V lookup: CDR1 MNHEY, CDR2 SMNVEV (reference sequence). Trimming cost V 5 bases and J 14 bases, with 16 bases left between them. The CDR3 has 13 amino acids. This chain's CDR3 is CASSNPGRQALHF. In nucleotides, the CDR3 is TGTGCCAGCAGTAACCCGGGTCGACAGGCCCTCCACTTT.

This clonotype was counted between two and nine times. For the CDR3, the DNA is TGCAGTGCTAGAGACCCTCTTTCTCCTCGCTTGTCCGGTGAGCAGTTCTTC. Translated, it gives CSARDPLSPRLSGEQFF. The chain uses TRBV20-1 and TRBJ2-1; no firm D call. The CDR3 runs to 17 residues. CDR1 is DFQATT and CDR2 is SNEGSKA in the germline V gene (reference sequence). The V and J ends lost 0 bases and 9 bases respectively, with 24 bases between them.

The chain has TRBV2 and TRBJ1-1; 9 bases are shared with TRBD1. Per germline, CDR1 SNHLY and CDR2 FYNNEI. Losses at the gene ends were 1 base for V and 11 bases for J; bases not matched to a gene: 11. This CDR3 region has 15 residues. As DNA, the CDR3 is TGTGCCAGCAGTGAAGGGATAGGGACAGGGTACGTTGCTTTCTTT. As protein: CASSEGIGTGYVAFF.

This clonotype has a count of ten or more. This chain uses TRBV5-1 with TRBJ1-5; 7 positions agree with TRBD1. The CDR3 is 15 residues long. With V trimmed by 4 bases and J by 0 bases, 4 bases remained unmatched. Germline values: CDR1 SGHRS, CDR2 YFSETQ. The CDR3 spells CASSPTGPSNQPQHF. As DNA, the CDR3 is TGCGCCAGCAGCCCGACAGGGCCTAGCAATCAGCCCCAGCATTTT.

This clonotype appeared many times. This sequence joins TRBV29-1 and TRBJ2-4, with TRBD2 matching over 14 bases. The junction had 5 bases not matched to a gene; V was cut back by 6 bases and J by 4 bases. Per the germline V gene, CDR1 is SQVTM and CDR2 is ANQGSEA. The CDR3 covers 15 residues. The CDR3, as DNA: TGCAGCGTAGGGACTAGCGGGAGTAATAAAAACATTCAGTACTTC. Protein sequence: CSVGTSGSNKNIQYF.

The table lists this clonotype with a few counts. The J gene is TRBJ2-7, the V gene TRBV3-1, with D possibly TRBD2 on 6 matching bases. Germline loops: CDR1 LGHDT, CDR2 YNNKEL (reference sequence). V dropped 1 base and J dropped 3 bases, with 16 bases sitting between them. This CDR3 is built from 16 residues. The CDR3: CASSQAPPGDLYEQYF. The DNA of the CDR3 is TGTGCCAGCAGCCAAGCCCCCCCGGGAGACCTCTACGAGCAGTACTTC.

Only a few counts were recorded for this clonotype. At one of its ends the junction is not consistent with the germline gene, which may arise from a read error. V is TRBV20-1 and J is TRBJ2-7, with 9 bases matching TRBD2. CDR1 DFQATT and CDR2 SNEGSKA come from the germline V gene (reference sequence). CDR3 length: 14 residues. For the CDR3, the DNA is TGCAGTGCTAGGAACCCGAGCGGGGGGAACGAGCGGTACTTC. Protein: CSARNPSGGNERYF.

This clonotype was detected ten times or more. This chain joins TRBV6-1 and TRBJ2-3, with a tentative D call TRBD2 (5 bases). Looked up from germline, CDR1 is MNHNS and CDR2 is SASEGT. This CDR3 contains 16 residues. The V end lost 6 bases, the J end lost 1 base, and 17 bases lay between the germline ends. The CDR3 sequence: CASRQPAGLGTDTQYF. The CDR3 bases are TGTGCCAGCAGACAACCTGCGGGTCTGGGCACAGATACGCAGTATTTT.

This clonotype was found many times. The genes are TRBV11-2 and TRBJ2-7, with 8 bases identical to TRBD1. J lost 3 bases, V lost 4 bases, and 5 bases had no gene match. Germline values: CDR1 SGHAT, CDR2 FQNNGV. The CDR3 covers 14 residues. In nucleotides, the CDR3 is TGTGCCAGCAGCTCCAGGACAGGGCTCTACGAGCAGTACTTC. Translated: CASSSRTGLYEQYF. Full variable domain (remainder filled in from reference TRBV11-2 and TRBJ2-7): EAGVAQSPRYKIIEKRQSVAFWCNPISGHATLYWYQQILGQGPKLLIQFQNNGVVDDSQLPKDRFSAERLKGVDSTLKIQPAKLEDSAVYLCASSSRTGLYEQYFGPGTRLTVT.

This clonotype was observed at least ten times. This rearrangement joins TRBV6-2 or TRBV6-3 to TRBJ2-7; TRBD1 might be the D (7 bases). The CDR3 has 14 residues. The V gene lost 5 bases and the J gene lost 0 bases, with 11 bases spanning the gap. Germline values: CDR1 MNHEY, CDR2 SVGEGT. The CDR3 DNA is TGTGCCAGCAGTAGACAGGGAGGCTCCTACGAGCAGTACTTC. Encoded protein: CASSRQGGSYEQYF.

This clonotype was observed many times. The chain has TRBV6-1 and TRBJ2-7, with TRBD1 identical over 7 bases. Trimming cost V 6 bases and J 3 bases; bases outside gene matches: 11. Germline CDR1 reads MNHNS; CDR2 reads SASEGT. This CDR3 spans 15 amino acids. The CDR3 reads CASRTGTASNYEQYF. The CDR3 coding sequence is TGTGCCAGCAGGACCGGGACAGCGTCCAACTACGAGCAGTACTTC.

This clonotype was seen ten or more times. The conserved phenylalanine or tryptophan normally closing the CDR3 is absent here, so this likely arose from a read error. This chain uses TRBV28 with TRBJ1-1, with D possibly being TRBD1 (6 bases). The CDR3 spans 15 residues. The germline V and J ends were trimmed by 5 bases and 1 base, with 14 bases remaining between them. The germline V gene encodes CDR1 MDHEN and CDR2 SYDVKM. This CDR3 reads CASSPGTRGNTEAFS. In DNA, the CDR3 is TGTGCCAGCAGTCCGGGGACAAGGGGGAACACTGAAGCTTTCTCT.

This clonotype was picked up many times. The chain carries TRBV18 and TRBJ2-4, with TRBD1 identical over 7 bases. The V and J ends lost 0 bases and 5 bases, in that order; junction bases with no gene match: 1. Germline V gene sequence: CDR1 KGHSH, CDR2 LQKENI. The CDR3 sequence is 14 residues long. The CDR3 sequence: CASSPPGTENIQYF. CDR3 DNA sequence: TGTGCCAGCTCACCACCCGGGACAGAAAACATTCAGTACTTC.

This clonotype was observed at least ten times. The V gene is TRBV6-1, the J gene TRBJ1-1; D unresolved. V lost 6 bases, J lost 2 bases, and 10 bases lay in between. The CDR3 spans 13 residues. Germline CDR1 and CDR2: MNHNS and SASEGT. CDR3 sequence: CASRPEINTEAFF. CDR3 nucleotides: TGTGCCAGCAGGCCGGAAATCAACACTGAAGCTTTCTTT.

The chain links TRBV3-1 to TRBJ2-1; 11 bases line up with TRBD2. Germline CDR1 reads LGHDT; CDR2 reads YNNKEL (reference sequence). Unmatched junction bases numbered 2, after V lost 2 bases and J lost 2 bases. The CDR3 is 16 residues long. The CDR3 spells CASSQLAGGPYNEQFF. The CDR3 DNA is TGTGCCAGCAGCCAACTAGCGGGAGGACCCTACAATGAGCAGTTCTTC.